Following are 24 T cell receptor beta chains from one sample sequenced in a study of blood T cell repertoires in COVID-19. TCRdb's copy holds only in-frame clones and misses some; the assay was immunoSEQ multiplex PCR. In the table there are about 150,000 clones, nearly 80% of which are singletons. The sample comprised peripheral blood. Every receptor here comes from a woman of 80 years or more with acute or convalescent COVID-19.

Of note for this clone: Other DNA sequences in this sample translate to the same CDR3. This chain uses TRBV12-3 or TRBV12-4 with TRBJ1-1; 7 bases map to TRBD1. The CDR3 consists of 13 residues. J gave up 5 bases and V 2 bases, and 2 bases lay outside the gene matches. CDR3 sequence (DNA): TGTGCCAGCAGTTTAAACAGGGGTACTGAAGCTTTCTTT. This sequence encodes CASSLNRGTEAFF.

The genes are TRBV15 and TRBJ1-5; TRBD1 is a possible D gene (5 bases). The CDR3 covers 15 residues. Germline V CDR1 and CDR2: LNHNV, YYDKDF (reference sequence). The V end was cut by 5 bases, the J end by 9 bases, with 20 bases between. The CDR3 loop is CATSRGGTLMSPQHF. CDR3 DNA sequence: TGTGCCACCAGCCGCGGGGGGACTCTCATGTCGCCCCAGCATTTT.

This sequence joins TRBV28 and TRBJ1-4; 10 bases line up with TRBD1. The CDR3 is 15 amino acids. Unmatched junction bases numbered 8, after V lost 7 bases and J lost 6 bases. Germline lookup yields CDR1 MDHEN and CDR2 SYDVKM. Written as DNA, the CDR3 is TGTGCCAGCACCCCCGCCGGGACAGGGGATGAAAAACTGTTTTTT. Protein sequence: CASTPAGTGDEKLFF.

The CDR3: CASVAGSSYEQYF. As DNA, the CDR3 is TGTGCCAGCGTAGCGGGTAGCTCCTACGAGCAGTACTTC. V usage is TRBV6-4 and J usage is TRBJ2-7, with TRBD2 matching 7 bases. Germline V gives CDR1 MRHNA, CDR2 SNTAGT. The ends lost 8 bases at V and 0 bases at J; junction bases unmatched: 4. There are 13 residues in the CDR3.

The chain joins TRBV19 to TRBJ1-1; 9 bases are a match to TRBD1. Per the germline V gene, CDR1 is LNHDA and CDR2 is SQIVND (reference sequence). The junction had 7 bases not matched to a gene; V was cut back by 4 bases and J by 4 bases. This CDR3 contains 15 residues. The CDR3 loop reads CASSTRTGVGTEAFF. CDR3 nucleotides: TGTGCCAGTAGTACGCGGACAGGGGTGGGCACTGAAGCTTTCTTT. Complete variable domain (other parts from reference TRBV19 and TRBJ1-1): DGGITQSPKYLFRKEGQNVTLSCEQNLNHDAMYWYRQDPGQGLRLIYYSQIVNDFQKGDIAEGYSVSREKKESFPLTVTSAQKNPTAFYLCASSTRTGVGTEAFFGQGTRLTVV.

The chain links TRBV25-1 to TRBJ2-4; the match to TRBD2 covers 7 bases. Trimming took 4 bases from V and 4 from J; bases not matched to a gene: 4. Germline loops: CDR1 MGHDK, CDR2 SYGVNS. The CDR3 length is 14 residues. CDR3 amino acids: CASSGREGKNIQYF. DNA of the CDR3: TGTGCCAGCAGTGGGAGGGAGGGAAAAAACATTCAGTACTTC.

The rearrangement joins TRBV5-1 to TRBJ2-3; 10 bases fit TRBD1. In germline, CDR1 is SGHRS, CDR2 YFSETQ. The CDR3 is made up of 17 amino acids. The junction had 13 bases not matched to a gene; V was cut back by 4 bases and J by 5 bases. CDR3: CASSAGSGTGVVDTQYF. CDR3 nucleotides: TGCGCCAGCAGCGCCGGATCCGGGACAGGGGTAGTAGATACGCAGTATTTT.

The chain couples TRBV7-2 to TRBJ1-5; D unclear. The CDR3 length is 15 residues. Looked up from germline, CDR1 is SGHTA and CDR2 is FQGNSA. Trimming cost V 2 bases and J 4 bases, with 12 bases left between them. The CDR3 here is CASSLSSSGNQPQHF. The CDR3 region has the DNA TGTGCCAGCAGCTTAAGTTCCTCGGGGAATCAGCCCCAGCATTTT.

The rearrangement uses TRBV19 and TRBJ2-5; a possible D gene is TRBD2 (5 bases). The CDR3 consists of 15 residues. Germline lookup yields CDR1 LNHDA and CDR2 SQIVND (reference sequence). Trimming shortened V by 7 bases and J by 2 bases, and 17 bases separated the two germline ends. CDR3 amino acids: CASNSPRTPQETQYF. The CDR3 nucleotides are TGTGCCAGTAATTCACCCAGGACTCCACAAGAGACCCAGTACTTC.

About this clone: The same CDR3 arises from other DNA sequences in this sample as well. V is TRBV29-1 and J is TRBJ1-1; 11 positions agree with TRBD1. CDR1 SQVTM and CDR2 ANQGSEA come from the germline V gene. The J segment lost 4 bases and the V segment lost 4 bases, leaving 5 bases of the junction unmatched. This CDR3 is 14 amino acids long. The CDR3 reads CSVATGTGGTEAFF. In nucleotides, the CDR3 is TGCAGCGTTGCGACCGGGACAGGGGGCACTGAAGCTTTCTTT.

The chain joins TRBV5-4 to TRBJ1-2; TRBD1 aligns across 8 bases. V lost 0 bases to trimming and J lost 5 bases; unmatched junction nucleotides: 12. This CDR3 has 17 amino acids. CDR1 and CDR2 from the germline V gene are SGHNT and YYREEE (reference sequence). The CDR3 here is CASSLGGQVRASYGYTF. CDR3 nucleotide sequence: TGTGCCAGCAGCTTGGGGGGACAGGTCAGGGCATCGTATGGCTACACCTTC.

The chain has TRBV13 and TRBJ2-5, with 8 positions matching TRBD1. CDR3 length equals 13 residues. Losses at the gene ends were 10 bases for V and 4 bases for J; bases not matched to a gene: 8. CDR1 PRHDT and CDR2 FYEKMQ come from the germline V gene (reference sequence). CDR3 nucleotides: TGTGCCACATCACCTCAGGGGGCAGAGACCCAGTACTTC. Translating gives CATSPQGAETQYF.

The CDR3 sequence: CASSLRTGGADTQYF. The CDR3 nucleotides are TGTGCCAGCAGCTTGCGGACTGGAGGGGCGGATACGCAGTATTTT. The chain couples TRBV5-6 to TRBJ2-3; a possible D gene is TRBD2 (6 bases). CDR3 length: 15 amino acids. Germline loops: CDR1 SGHDT, CDR2 YYEEEE. The V end lost 1 base, the J end lost 6 bases, and 15 bases lay between the germline ends.

The chain uses TRBV3-1 (or the pseudogene TRBV3-2) and TRBJ2-2; 8 nucleotides align to TRBD2. CDR1 is LGHDT, CDR2 YNNKEL, per germline (reference sequence). This CDR3 region has 18 residues. V was clipped by 0 bases and J by 0 bases; unmatched bases: 6. Here the CDR3 reads CASSQDPSGFANTGELFF. Written as DNA, the CDR3 is TGTGCCAGCAGCCAAGACCCTAGCGGGTTCGCGAACACCGGGGAGCTGTTTTTT.

The V and J genes are TRBV2 and TRBJ2-2; possibly TRBD2 for D (6 bases). The CDR3 consists of 13 residues. Germline V gene data show CDR1 as SNHLY and CDR2 as FYNNEI. The ends were cut back, 7 bases at V and 5 bases at J, with 11 bases in the middle. The CDR3 spells CASTWGGTGELFF. The DNA for the CDR3 is TGTGCCAGCACATGGGGAGGAACCGGGGAGCTGTTTTTT.

V is TRBV27 and J is TRBJ2-7; D not certain. The V and J ends lost 6 bases and 0 bases respectively, with 12 bases between them. The CDR3 extends over 14 amino acids. CDR1 is MNHEY, CDR2 SMNVEV, per germline (reference sequence). The chain's CDR3 is CASRSQISSYEQYF. CDR3 DNA: TGTGCCAGCAGGTCGCAGATCAGCTCCTACGAGCAGTACTTC.

Many counts were recorded for this clone. The rearrangement links TRBV18 to TRBJ1-2; 9 bases match TRBD1. CDR1 is KGHSH, CDR2 LQKENI, per germline. This CDR3 is 14 amino acids long. After removal of 6 bases from V and 3 bases from J, the junction contained 5 bases not matched to a gene. The CDR3 region is CASSGGQGHYGYTF. DNA of the CDR3: TGTGCCAGCTCCGGCGGACAGGGGCACTATGGCTACACCTTC.

Concerning this clone: At one end, the junction sequence differs from germline, possibly due to a read error. The chain uses TRBV19 and TRBJ2-6; TRBD1 matches 7 bases. The CDR3 is 14 amino acids. The germline gives CDR1 LNHDA, CDR2 SQIVND (reference sequence). CDR3 DNA: TGTGCCGGTAGCGACAGGGCCGGGGCCAACGTCCTGACTTTC. Translation: CAGSDRAGANVLTF.

The count of this clone is one. The sample carries other DNA sequences with the same CDR3. This chain connects TRBV18 to TRBJ1-5; the match to TRBD1 covers 8 bases. Germline V gene sequence: CDR1 KGHSH, CDR2 LQKENI. V shed 3 bases, J shed 4 bases, and the junction held 2 bases outside the gene matches. This CDR3 region has 14 residues. CDR3: CASSPTGGNQPQHF. In nucleotides, the CDR3 is TGTGCCAGCTCACCTACAGGGGGAAATCAGCCCCAGCATTTT.

For the CDR3, the DNA is TGTGCCTGGAGTGTAACTCGCCAGGGATACGGAAACACCATATATTTT. Amino acids: CAWSVTRQGYGNTIYF. The V call is TRBV30, the J call TRBJ1-3; tentatively, D is TRBD1 (5 bases). Per germline, CDR1 GTSNPN and CDR2 SVGIG (reference sequence). V lost 0 bases and J lost 4, with 16 bases in between. The CDR3 loop spans 16 amino acids.

V and J are TRBV11-2 and TRBJ2-1; 8 nucleotides line up with TRBD1. The germline V gene has CDR1 SGHAT and CDR2 FQNNGV. J lost 0 bases, V lost 5 bases, and 12 bases had no gene match. The CDR3 spans 18 residues. This CDR3 reads CASSGRGQARLSYNEQFF. Here the CDR3 DNA reads TGTGCCAGCAGCGGCAGGGGACAGGCGAGACTCTCCTACAATGAGCAGTTCTTC.

This chain links TRBV2 with TRBJ1-5; tentatively, D is TRBD1 (6 bases). The CDR3 sequence is 16 residues long. V lost 6 bases to trimming and J lost 0 bases, with 15 bases between them. Germline CDR1 is SNHLY and CDR2 is FYNNEI. CDR3 loop: CASRHLEGVSNQPQHF. In nucleotides, the CDR3 is TGTGCCAGCAGACACCTAGAGGGGGTTAGCAATCAGCCCCAGCATTTT.

This clone was seen more than once but under ten times. The chain has TRBV5-6 and TRBJ1-5, with a tentative D call TRBD1 (6 bases). This CDR3 has 18 residues. The ends were cut back, 0 bases at V and 2 bases at J, with 18 bases in the middle. Looked up from germline, CDR1 is SGHDT and CDR2 is YYEEEE. The CDR3 loop is CASSLGVGQIGGNQPQHF. CDR3 coding DNA: TGTGCCAGCAGCTTGGGGGTCGGACAGATCGGGGGCAATCAGCCCCAGCATTTT.

The chain is built from TRBV6-5 and TRBJ1-3, with D maybe TRBD1 (5 bases). This CDR3 contains 15 residues. V was cut by 6 bases and J by 0 bases, with 12 bases left in between. The V gene's germline CDR1 is MNHEY and CDR2 SVGAGI. CDR3 amino acids: CASSRGGYSGNTIYF. As DNA, the CDR3 is TGTGCCAGCAGCCGCGGGGGATACTCTGGAAACACCATATATTTT.